The clone carrying this T cell receptor beta chain is a singleton in its sample. The authors' processing: Amplified reference gene primers provided the basis for estimating nucleated cell counts. Data came from immunoSEQ multiplex PCR; TCRdb stores just in-frame clones and leaves some out. That table is the source of V, J and clone size, and D and trimming were worked out from the DNA. The sample has some 95,000 clones; 65% to 90% are singletons. CDR3 size: 16 residues. Germline CDR1 is SGHTS and CDR2 is YDEGEE. V dropped 1 base and J dropped 2 bases, with 14 bases sitting between them. This sample stems from a study of blood T cell repertoires in COVID-19. In the study overall: Acute-phase and convalescent COVID-19 samples originated in the United States, Italy and Spain. Nucleic acid was either cDNA or gDNA, and it came from T cells, B-cell-depleted T cells, or PBMCs.

V gene TRBV5-8 combines with J gene TRBJ2-3; D gene uncertain. What was sequenced was peripheral blood. This clonotype was sampled from a man of 80 years or more with active or convalescent COVID-19. The CDR3 nucleotides read TGTGCCAGCAGCTTGAACGCCTATCTGTCCACAGATACGCAGTATTTT. Its translation is CASSLNAYLSTDTQYF.